This TCR beta chain was sequenced for a study of cytomegalovirus exposure and HLA in healthy donors. The assay was immunoSEQ multiplex PCR, and TCRdb's table has in-frame clones only and misses some. The sample includes around 150,000 clones, more than 75% of them seen just once. Trimming pared 10 bases from V and 5 bases from J, leaving 20 bases between. Germline V gives CDR1 MNHEY, CDR2 SVGAGI. CDR3 length: 14 amino acids. The rearrangement links TRBV6-5 to TRBJ2-5; D perhaps matches TRBD1 (6 bases). This receptor was obtained from a young man in good health and CMV-seronegative. Sequenced input: PBMCs. The CDR3 loop is CATSYGNRAETQYF. CDR3 DNA sequence: TGTGCCACCTCCTATGGGAACAGGGCGGAGACCCAGTACTTC.